The 8 T cell receptor beta chains given below trace back to one sample, sequenced in a study of cytomegalovirus exposure and HLA in healthy donors. The PCR used 60 Vbeta and 13 Jbeta primers. The table came from immunoSEQ multiplex PCR; TCRdb's copy has only in-frame clones and leaves some out. The profile covers around 140,000 clones, with nearly 80% appearing a single time and around 0.99% taken by the ten largest. The specimen was PBMCs. These receptors were obtained from a male donor in good health and CMV-seronegative.

The rearrangement uses TRBV5-4 and TRBJ2-4; D may be TRBD1 (6 bases). Germline CDR1 is SGHNT and CDR2 is YYREEE (reference sequence). Trimming shortened V by 2 bases and J by 0 bases, and 12 bases separated the two germline ends. This CDR3 comprises 16 residues. This chain's CDR3 is CASSLTGSLAKNIQYF. In DNA form, the CDR3 reads TGTGCCAGCAGCTTAACAGGGAGTCTAGCCAAAAACATTCAGTACTTC.

The chain employs TRBV9 and TRBJ2-3; possible D gene TRBD2, 7 bases. This CDR3 is built from 15 residues. CDR1 and CDR2 (germline): SGDLS, YYNGEE. Trimming shortened V by 3 bases and J by 4 bases, and 15 bases separated the two germline ends. The CDR3 reads CASSALGGGPDTQYF. CDR3 sequence (DNA): TGTGCCAGCAGCGCCCTAGGGGGGGGGCCAGATACGCAGTATTTT. Full variable domain (rest looked up from reference TRBV9 and TRBJ2-3): DSGVTQTPKHLITATGQRVTLRCSPRSGDLSVYWYQQSLDQGLQFLIQYYNGEERAKGNILERFSAQQFPDLHSELNLSSLELGDSALYFCASSALGGGPDTQYFGPGTRLTVL.

The table lists this clone with a few counts. V usage is TRBV5-1 and J usage is TRBJ1-3, with D tentatively TRBD1 (5 bases). CDR3 size: 16 residues. Germline CDR1 and CDR2: SGHRS and YFSETQ. Trimming pared 0 bases from V and 2 bases from J, leaving 12 bases between. CDR3 nucleotide sequence: TGCGCCAGCAGCTTGGCAGGGCCGGGGGCTGGAAACACCATATATTTT. It encodes CASSLAGPGAGNTIYF.

The J gene is TRBJ2-7, the V gene TRBV29-1, with a weak D call TRBD1 (5 bases). The CDR3 runs to 14 residues. The germline gives CDR1 SQVTM, CDR2 ANQGSEA. The V end lost 5 bases, the J end lost 3 bases, and 17 bases lay between the germline ends. The CDR3 DNA reads as TGCAGCGTTCTCTTCGGAAACCAGGGCTACGAGCAGTACTTC. This codes for CSVLFGNQGYEQYF.

This chain uses TRBV10-3 with TRBJ1-1; D gene unclear. CDR1 ENHRY and CDR2 SYGVKD come from the germline V gene. V gave up 8 bases and J gave up 0 bases, with 10 bases separating them. The CDR3 consists of 13 residues. Here the CDR3 DNA reads TGTGCCATCGGGGAGGGCTTGAACACTGAAGCTTTCTTT. Translation gives CAIGEGLNTEAFF.

Worth noting for this clone: An end of the junction does not agree with germline; a read error may underlie this. This chain connects TRBV7-7 to TRBJ2-5; D is perhaps TRBD1 (5 bases). The CDR3 has 14 amino acids. Germline loops: CDR1 SSHAT, CDR2 FNYEAQ (reference sequence). CDR3 coding DNA: TGTGCTAGCAGCTTCGGCAGGGTCCAAGAGACCCAGTACTTC. Protein: CASSFGRVQETQYF.

The gene calls are TRBV7-2 and TRBJ2-2, with a possible D match to TRBD2 (6 bases). Trimming took off 5 bases at V and 6 bases at J, with 7 bases between the two ends. This CDR3 spans 12 amino acids. From germline, CDR1 is SGHTA and CDR2 FQGNSA. CDR3 coding DNA: TGTGCCAGCAGCCGGAGGGCCGGGGAGCTGTTTTTT. It specifies CASSRRAGELFF.

The chain combines TRBV19 with TRBJ2-1; the match to TRBD2 covers 8 bases. With 3 bases clipped from V and 6 bases from J, the junction kept 16 bases outside the gene matches. This CDR3 is 18 amino acids long. Germline CDR1 and CDR2: LNHDA and SQIVND (reference sequence). The DNA for the CDR3 is TGTGCCAGTAGTATGAGGACTAGCTCTTCTGCAATCCGCAATGAGCAGTTCTTC. Amino acid sequence: CASSMRTSSSAIRNEQFF.